Following are 9 T cell receptor beta chains from one sample sequenced in a study of CD8 T cells in Susac syndrome. An amount of RNA that ranged from roughly 0.45 to 1 ug was reverse transcribed with random hexamers. TCRdb re-derived calls from the immunoSEQ multiplex PCR reads in MiXCR, one entry per CDR3 protein. The top ten hold roughly 0.5% of the sample, which has about 130,000 distinct CDR3 sequences, 65% to 90% seen once. The specimen sequenced was CD8+ T cells from PBMCs. The receptors stem from a human donor with multiple sclerosis.

The chain couples TRBV3-1 to TRBJ1-3; D remains ambiguous. Deletions cut 6 bases from V and 0 bases from J, with 6 bases between. The CDR3 runs 13 residues. Per germline, CDR1 LGHDT and CDR2 YNNKEL (reference sequence). This CDR3 reads CASRVSSGNTIYF. In DNA, the CDR3 is TGTGCCAGCAGGGTAAGCTCTGGAAACACCATATATTTT.

The chain recombines TRBV7-9 with TRBJ1-4, with TRBD1 matching 7 bases. J gave up 5 bases and V 1 base, and 4 bases lay outside the gene matches. The CDR3 loop spans 15 amino acids. Looked up from germline, CDR1 is SEHNR and CDR2 is FQNEAQ (reference sequence). The CDR3 is CASSLGFRGNEKLFF. The CDR3 bases are TGTGCCAGCAGCTTAGGTTTCAGGGGGAATGAAAAACTGTTTTTT.

The V call is TRBV9, the J call TRBJ2-1, with 7 bases fitting TRBD2. The CDR3 loop spans 12 amino acids. The J segment lost 9 bases and the V segment lost 5 bases, leaving 5 bases of the junction unmatched. CDR1 is SGDLS and CDR2 is YYNGEE in the germline V gene. For the CDR3, the DNA is TGTGCCAGCAGGGGATCGGGGGGTGAGCAGTTCTTC. It encodes CASRGSGGEQFF.

The J gene is TRBJ1-2, the V gene TRBV6-6; 8 nucleotides line up with TRBD1. Germline CDR1 and CDR2: MNHNY and SVGAGI (reference sequence). V dropped 2 bases and J dropped 6; count of bases not matched to a gene: 5. This CDR3 has 14 amino acids. CDR3 amino acids: CASSYGTGPHGYTF. Here the CDR3 DNA reads TGTGCCAGCAGTTACGGGACAGGCCCTCATGGCTACACCTTC.

V gene TRBV5-1 combines with J gene TRBJ1-1; perhaps TRBD1 as D (6 bases). The germline V gene encodes CDR1 SGHRS and CDR2 YFSETQ. With 0 bases removed from V and 7 bases from J, the gap between germline ends came to 10 bases. The CDR3 sequence is 13 residues long. The chain's CDR3 is CASSLARGDEAFF. CDR3 nucleotides: TGCGCCAGCAGCTTGGCCAGGGGTGATGAAGCTTTCTTT.

This chain connects TRBV4-1 to TRBJ2-1; D is perhaps TRBD1 (5 bases). Germline V CDR1 and CDR2: MGHRA, YSYEKL. Between the trimmed V and J ends, which lost 1 base and 16 bases, there was a span of 11 bases. The CDR3 consists of 11 residues. CDR3 loop: CASSQGTSAFF. CDR3 coding DNA: TGCGCCAGCAGCCAAGGGACAAGCGCCTTCTTC.

The chain links TRBV12-3 or TRBV12-4 to TRBJ2-7, with a tentative D call TRBD1 (6 bases). The CDR3 sequence is 14 residues long. V was shortened by 6 bases and J by 1 base, with 13 bases between the two germline ends. The CDR3 DNA is TGTGCCAGCAGAGAATCAGGGGCATCCTACGAGCAGTACTTC. Its translation: CASRESGASYEQYF.

This clonotype came up a few times. The J gene is TRBJ2-3, the V gene TRBV6-5; 7 bases agree with TRBD2. The V gene end was trimmed by 4 bases and the J gene end by 1 base; junction bases not matched to a gene: 5. CDR1 and CDR2 from the germline V gene are MNHEY and SVGAGI. The CDR3 runs to 15 residues. CDR3 sequence: CASSFASGRTDTQYF. The CDR3 DNA reads TGTGCCAGCAGTTTTGCTAGCGGTCGCACAGATACGCAGTATTTT.

This chain joins TRBV9 and TRBJ2-2; D unclear. Trimming took 2 bases from V and 1 from J, leaving 9 bases between them. Germline-derived CDR1 and CDR2 are SGDLS and YYNGEE. The CDR3 loop spans 15 amino acids. CDR3 loop: CASSVWPQNTGELFF. DNA for the CDR3: TGTGCCAGCAGCGTCTGGCCGCAGAACACCGGGGAGCTGTTTTTT.